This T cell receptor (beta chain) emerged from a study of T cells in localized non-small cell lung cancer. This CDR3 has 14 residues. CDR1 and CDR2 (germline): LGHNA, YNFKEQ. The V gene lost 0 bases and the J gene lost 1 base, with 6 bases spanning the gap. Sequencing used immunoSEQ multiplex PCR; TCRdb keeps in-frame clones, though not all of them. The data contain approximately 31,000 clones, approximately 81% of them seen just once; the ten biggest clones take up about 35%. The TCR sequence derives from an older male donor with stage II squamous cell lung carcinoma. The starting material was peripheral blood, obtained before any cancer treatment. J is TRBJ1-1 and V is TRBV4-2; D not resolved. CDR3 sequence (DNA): TGTGCCAGCAGCCAAGATGTGAAGAACACTGAAGCTTTCTTT. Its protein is CASSQDVKNTEAFF.